Presented here are 7 T cell receptor beta chains from one specimen sequenced in a study of T cell changes during pregnancy in multiple sclerosis. The assay was immunoSEQ multiplex PCR, and TCRdb's table has in-frame clones only and misses some. Of just under 60,000 clones listed, 80% to 95% are singletons. The sample here was peripheral blood, taken in the first trimester of pregnancy. The receptors come from a female donor with multiple sclerosis, enrolled in a pregnancy study.

This clone has only one observation. The CDR3 loop is CASSLYRDAYEQYF. The DNA of the CDR3 is TGTGCCAGCAGCTTGTACAGGGACGCCTACGAGCAGTACTTC. The chain has TRBV7-8 and TRBJ2-7, with D perhaps TRBD1 (6 bases). CDR3 length equals 14 residues. Per the germline V gene, CDR1 is SGHVS and CDR2 is FQNEAQ. Trimming took off 3 bases at V and 2 bases at J, with 11 bases between the two ends.

The chain links TRBV27 to TRBJ2-2; D call uncertain. V was pared by 3 bases and J by 1 base, with 12 bases between. Germline lookup yields CDR1 MNHEY and CDR2 SMNVEV (reference sequence). The CDR3 loop spans 16 amino acids. This CDR3 is CASSFLGQENTGELFF. CDR3 coding DNA: TGTGCCAGCAGTTTTCTTGGGCAGGAGAACACCGGGGAGCTGTTTTTT.

V gene TRBV7-9 combines with J gene TRBJ2-5; D possibly corresponds to TRBD1 (5 bases). The CDR3 contains 17 residues. V shed 0 bases and J shed 0 bases, with 14 bases lying between them. Germline V gene sequence: CDR1 SEHNR, CDR2 FQNEAQ (reference sequence). The CDR3 loop is CASSLAGWGRDQETQYF. Written as DNA, the CDR3 is TGTGCCAGCAGCTTAGCTGGGTGGGGCCGTGACCAAGAGACCCAGTACTTC.

This chain uses TRBV6-1 with TRBJ2-7; a weak D match, TRBD1 (7 bases). Germline V gives CDR1 MNHNS, CDR2 SASEGT. Trimming stripped 6 bases from V and 1 base from J, with 13 bases between. This CDR3 spans 14 amino acids. The DNA for the CDR3 is TGTGCCAGCAGGGAGGGGGCAGGGTCCTACGAGCAGTACTTC. It yields the protein CASREGAGSYEQYF.

The chain employs TRBV6-1 and TRBJ2-7; 8 nucleotides align to TRBD2. With V trimmed by 4 bases and J by 4 bases, 3 bases remained unmatched. The germline gives CDR1 MNHNS, CDR2 SASEGT. The CDR3 runs 13 residues. This CDR3 reads CASSGERGYEQYF. The CDR3, as DNA: TGTGCCAGCAGTGGAGAGCGGGGGTACGAGCAGTACTTC.

The V call is TRBV6-4, the J call TRBJ1-1; maybe TRBD1 (5 bases). CDR1 and CDR2 from the germline V gene are MRHNA and SNTAGT. V shed 6 bases and J shed 5 bases, with 13 bases lying between them. CDR3 size: 13 residues. CDR3 nucleotides: TGTGCCAGCAGGGCGGGGTGGGGGACTGAAGCTTTCTTT. Amino acid sequence: CASRAGWGTEAFF.

The rearrangement uses TRBV5-1 and TRBJ1-1, with a possible D match to TRBD1 (6 bases). CDR3 length equals 14 residues. Germline CDR1 SGHRS, CDR2 YFSETQ. V lost 4 bases, J lost 1 base, and 11 bases lay in between. This CDR3 is CASSIQGTNTEAFF. For the CDR3, the DNA is TGCGCCAGCAGCATACAGGGTACGAACACTGAAGCTTTCTTT.